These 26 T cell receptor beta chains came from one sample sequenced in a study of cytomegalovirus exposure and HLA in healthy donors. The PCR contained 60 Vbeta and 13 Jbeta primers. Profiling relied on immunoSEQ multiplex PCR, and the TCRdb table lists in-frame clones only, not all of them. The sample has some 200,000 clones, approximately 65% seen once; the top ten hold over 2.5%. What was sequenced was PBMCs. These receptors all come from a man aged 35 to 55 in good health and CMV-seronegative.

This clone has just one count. The CDR3 DNA sequence: TGTGCCAGCAGCTTGTGGGAGGGTAACGAGCAGTACTTC. It codes for CASSLWEGNEQYF. The chain carries TRBV5-5 and TRBJ2-7, with 7 bases that match TRBD2. Trimming removed 1 base from V and 5 bases from J; junction bases left unmatched: 3. The CDR3 has 13 amino acids. CDR1 and CDR2 (germline): SGHKS, YYEKEE (reference sequence).

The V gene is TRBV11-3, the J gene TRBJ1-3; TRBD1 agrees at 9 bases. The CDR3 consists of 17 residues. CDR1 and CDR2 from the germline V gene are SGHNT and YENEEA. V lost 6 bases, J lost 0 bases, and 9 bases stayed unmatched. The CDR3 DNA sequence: TGTGCCAGCAGAACCGCGACAGGGGGAGGCTCTGGAAACACCATATATTTT. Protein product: CASRTATGGGSGNTIYF.

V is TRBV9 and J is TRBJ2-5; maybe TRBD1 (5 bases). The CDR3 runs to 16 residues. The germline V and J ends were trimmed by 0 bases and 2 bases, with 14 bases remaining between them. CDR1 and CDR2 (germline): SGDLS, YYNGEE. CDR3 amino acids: CASSVGVAGIQETQYF. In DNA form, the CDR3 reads TGTGCCAGCAGCGTAGGTGTGGCAGGGATACAAGAGACCCAGTACTTC.

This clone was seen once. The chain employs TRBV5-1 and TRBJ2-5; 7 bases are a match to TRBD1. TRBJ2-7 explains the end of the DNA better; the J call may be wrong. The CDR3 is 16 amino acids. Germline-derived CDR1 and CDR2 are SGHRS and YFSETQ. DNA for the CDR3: TGCGCCAGCAGCTATGGGAACAGGGGCGACGGGCACGAGCAGTACTTC. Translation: CASSYGNRGDGHEQYF.

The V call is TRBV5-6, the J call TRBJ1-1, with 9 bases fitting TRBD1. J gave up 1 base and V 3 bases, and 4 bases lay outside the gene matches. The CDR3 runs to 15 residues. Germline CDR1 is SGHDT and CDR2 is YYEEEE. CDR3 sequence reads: CASSYGTGKNTEAFF. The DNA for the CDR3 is TGTGCCAGCAGCTACGGGACAGGGAAGAACACTGAAGCTTTCTTT.

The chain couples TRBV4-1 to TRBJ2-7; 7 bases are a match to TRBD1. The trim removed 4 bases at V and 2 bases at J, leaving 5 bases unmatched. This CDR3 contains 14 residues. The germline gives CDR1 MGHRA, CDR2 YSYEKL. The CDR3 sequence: CASSPRQGPYEQYF. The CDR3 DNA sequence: TGCGCCAGCAGCCCGCGACAGGGACCCTACGAGCAGTACTTC.

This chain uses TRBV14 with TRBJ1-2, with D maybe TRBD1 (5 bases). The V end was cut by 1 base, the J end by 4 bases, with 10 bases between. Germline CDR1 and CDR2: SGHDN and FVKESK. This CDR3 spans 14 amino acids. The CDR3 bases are TGTGCCAGCAGCCAAGGGACACCCAGCTATGGCTACACCTTC. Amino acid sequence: CASSQGTPSYGYTF.

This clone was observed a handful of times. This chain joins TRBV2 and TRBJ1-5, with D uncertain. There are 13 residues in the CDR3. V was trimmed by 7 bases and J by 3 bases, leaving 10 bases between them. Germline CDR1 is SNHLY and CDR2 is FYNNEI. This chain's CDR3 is CASTQEDNQPQHF. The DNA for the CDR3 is TGTGCCAGCACCCAAGAGGACAATCAGCCCCAGCATTTT.

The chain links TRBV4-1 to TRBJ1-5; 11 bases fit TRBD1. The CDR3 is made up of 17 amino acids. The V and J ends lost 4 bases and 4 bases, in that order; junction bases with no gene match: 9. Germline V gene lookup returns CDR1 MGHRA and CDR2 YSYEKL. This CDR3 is CASSPGQGELGNQPQHF. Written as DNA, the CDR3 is TGCGCCAGCAGCCCGGGACAGGGGGAGTTGGGAAATCAGCCCCAGCATTTT.

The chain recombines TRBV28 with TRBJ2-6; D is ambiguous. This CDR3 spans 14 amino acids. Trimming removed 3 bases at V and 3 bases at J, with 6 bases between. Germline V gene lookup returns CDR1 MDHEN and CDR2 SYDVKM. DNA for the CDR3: TGTGCCAGCAGTTTCTCTAATGGGGCCAACGTCCTGACTTTC. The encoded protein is CASSFSNGANVLTF.

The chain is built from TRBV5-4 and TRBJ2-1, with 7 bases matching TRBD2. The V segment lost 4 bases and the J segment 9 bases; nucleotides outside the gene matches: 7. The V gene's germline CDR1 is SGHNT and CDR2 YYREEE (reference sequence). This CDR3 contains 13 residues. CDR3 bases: TGTGCCAGCAGCGGATCAGCGGGAAGTGAGCAGTTCTTC. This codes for CASSGSAGSEQFF. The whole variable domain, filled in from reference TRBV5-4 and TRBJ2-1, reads ETGVTQSPTHLIKTRGQQVTLRCSSQSGHNTVSWYQQALGQGPQFIFQYYREEENGRGNFPPRFSGLQFPNYSSELNVNALELDDSALYLCASSGSAGSEQFFGPGTRLTVL.

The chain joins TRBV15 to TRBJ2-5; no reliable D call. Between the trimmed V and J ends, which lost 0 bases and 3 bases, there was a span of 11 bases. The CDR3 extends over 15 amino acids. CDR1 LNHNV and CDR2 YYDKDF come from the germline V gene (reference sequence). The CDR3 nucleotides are TGTGCCACCAGCAGAGAAGGCGGAGTTAAAGAGACCCAGTACTTC. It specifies CATSREGGVKETQYF.

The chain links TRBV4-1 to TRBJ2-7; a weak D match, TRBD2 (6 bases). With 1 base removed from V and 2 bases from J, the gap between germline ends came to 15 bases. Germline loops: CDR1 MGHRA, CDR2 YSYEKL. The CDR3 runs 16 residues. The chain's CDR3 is CASSQVRGRTPYEQYF. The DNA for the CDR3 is TGCGCCAGCAGCCAAGTCCGGGGGAGGACCCCCTACGAGCAGTACTTC.

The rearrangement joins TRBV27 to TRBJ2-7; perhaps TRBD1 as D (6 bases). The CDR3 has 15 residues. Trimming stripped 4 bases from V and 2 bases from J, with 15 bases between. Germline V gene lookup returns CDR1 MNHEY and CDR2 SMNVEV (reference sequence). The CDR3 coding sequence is TGTGCCAGCAGTTCAACCGGGACAAGGGCCTACGAGCAGTACTTC. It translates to CASSSTGTRAYEQYF.

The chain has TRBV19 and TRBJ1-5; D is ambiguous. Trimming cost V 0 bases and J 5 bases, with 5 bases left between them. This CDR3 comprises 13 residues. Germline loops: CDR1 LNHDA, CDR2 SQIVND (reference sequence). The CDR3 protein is CASSIDEDQPQHF. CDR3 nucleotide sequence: TGTGCCAGTAGTATAGATGAGGATCAGCCCCAGCATTTT.

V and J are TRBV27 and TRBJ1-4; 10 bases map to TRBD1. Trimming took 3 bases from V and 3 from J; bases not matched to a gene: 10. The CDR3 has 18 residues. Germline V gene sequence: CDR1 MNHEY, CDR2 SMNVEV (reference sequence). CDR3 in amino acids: CASSFLGQGVSANEKLFF. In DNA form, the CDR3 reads TGTGCCAGCAGTTTTCTCGGACAGGGGGTATCTGCTAATGAAAAACTGTTTTTT.

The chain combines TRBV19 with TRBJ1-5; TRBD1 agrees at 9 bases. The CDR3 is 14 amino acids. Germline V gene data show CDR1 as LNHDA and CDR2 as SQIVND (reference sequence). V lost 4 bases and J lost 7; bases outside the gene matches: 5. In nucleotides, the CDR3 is TGTGCCAGTAGTAATACAGGGGGCGGACAGCCCCAGCATTTT. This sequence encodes CASSNTGGGQPQHF.

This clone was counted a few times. CDR3: CASSFGAGGTDTQYF. CDR3 coding DNA: TGTGCCAGCAGCTTCGGAGCGGGAGGCACAGATACGCAGTATTTT. The chain is built from TRBV7-9 and TRBJ2-3, with 8 bases lining up with TRBD2. V was pared by 3 bases and J by 1 base, with 3 bases of the junction left unmatched. This CDR3 has 15 amino acids. Germline loops: CDR1 SEHNR, CDR2 FQNEAQ (reference sequence).

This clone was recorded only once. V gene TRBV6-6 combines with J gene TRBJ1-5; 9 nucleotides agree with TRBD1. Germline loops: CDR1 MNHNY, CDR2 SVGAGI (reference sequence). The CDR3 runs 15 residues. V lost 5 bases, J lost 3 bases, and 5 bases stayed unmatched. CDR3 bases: TGTGCCAGCAGTACCGGACAGGGGCTCAATCAGCCCCAGCATTTT. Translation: CASSTGQGLNQPQHF.

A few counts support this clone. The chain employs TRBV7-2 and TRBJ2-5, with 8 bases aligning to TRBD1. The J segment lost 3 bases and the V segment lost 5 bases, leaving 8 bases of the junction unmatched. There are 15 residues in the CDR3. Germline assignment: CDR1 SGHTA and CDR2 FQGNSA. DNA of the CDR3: TGTGCCAGCAGCAGACCGACAGGGGCCAAAGAGACCCAGTACTTC. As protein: CASSRPTGAKETQYF. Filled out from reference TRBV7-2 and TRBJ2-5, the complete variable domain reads GAGVSQSPSNKVTEKGKDVELRCDPISGHTALYWYRQSLGQGLEFLIYFQGNSAPDKSGLPSDRFSAERTGGSVSTLTIQRTQQEDSAVYLCASSRPTGAKETQYFGPGTRLLVL.

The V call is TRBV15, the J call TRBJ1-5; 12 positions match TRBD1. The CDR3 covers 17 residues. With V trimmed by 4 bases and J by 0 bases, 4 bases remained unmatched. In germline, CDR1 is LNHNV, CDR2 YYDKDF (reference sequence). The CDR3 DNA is TGTGCCACCAGCACCGGGACAGGGGGCTTTAGCAATCAGCCCCAGCATTTT. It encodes CATSTGTGGFSNQPQHF.

CDR3 in amino acids: CAISDYRESDYEQYF. The CDR3 nucleotides read TGTGCCATCAGTGACTACAGGGAGTCGGACTACGAGCAGTACTTC. The chain has TRBV10-3 and TRBJ2-7, with D perhaps matching TRBD1 (6 bases). The CDR3 totals 15 residues. V gave up 3 bases and J gave up 3 bases, with 15 bases separating them. Looked up from germline, CDR1 is ENHRY and CDR2 is SYGVKD.

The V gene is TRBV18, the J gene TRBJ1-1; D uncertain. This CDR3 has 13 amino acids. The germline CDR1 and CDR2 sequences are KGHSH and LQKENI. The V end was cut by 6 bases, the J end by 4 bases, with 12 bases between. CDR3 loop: CASSHPAGTEAFF. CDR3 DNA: TGTGCCAGCTCCCACCCGGCGGGCACTGAAGCTTTCTTT.

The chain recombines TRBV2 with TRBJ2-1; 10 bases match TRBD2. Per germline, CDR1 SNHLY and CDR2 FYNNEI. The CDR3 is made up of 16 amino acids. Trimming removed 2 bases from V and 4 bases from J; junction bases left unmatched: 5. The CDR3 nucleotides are TGTGCCAGCAGTGAACTAGCGGGAGTGGGATACAATGAGCAGTTCTTC. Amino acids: CASSELAGVGYNEQFF.

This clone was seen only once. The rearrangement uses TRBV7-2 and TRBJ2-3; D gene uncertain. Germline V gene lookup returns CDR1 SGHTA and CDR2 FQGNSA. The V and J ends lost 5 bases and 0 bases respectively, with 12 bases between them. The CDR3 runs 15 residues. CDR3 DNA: TGTGCCAGCAGCCTCTACTGGGCTAGCACAGATACGCAGTATTTT. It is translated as CASSLYWASTDTQYF.

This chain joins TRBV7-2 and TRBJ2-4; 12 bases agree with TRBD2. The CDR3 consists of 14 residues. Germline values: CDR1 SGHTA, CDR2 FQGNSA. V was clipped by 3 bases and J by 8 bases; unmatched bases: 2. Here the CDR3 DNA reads TGTGCCAGCAGCTTGGGACTAGCGGGTGACATTCAGTACTTC. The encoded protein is CASSLGLAGDIQYF. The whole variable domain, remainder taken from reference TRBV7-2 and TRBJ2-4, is GAGVSQSPSNKVTEKGKDVELRCDPISGHTALYWYRQSLGQGLEFLIYFQGNSAPDKSGLPSDRFSAERTGGSVSTLTIQRTQQEDSAVYLCASSLGLAGDIQYFGAGTRLSVL.